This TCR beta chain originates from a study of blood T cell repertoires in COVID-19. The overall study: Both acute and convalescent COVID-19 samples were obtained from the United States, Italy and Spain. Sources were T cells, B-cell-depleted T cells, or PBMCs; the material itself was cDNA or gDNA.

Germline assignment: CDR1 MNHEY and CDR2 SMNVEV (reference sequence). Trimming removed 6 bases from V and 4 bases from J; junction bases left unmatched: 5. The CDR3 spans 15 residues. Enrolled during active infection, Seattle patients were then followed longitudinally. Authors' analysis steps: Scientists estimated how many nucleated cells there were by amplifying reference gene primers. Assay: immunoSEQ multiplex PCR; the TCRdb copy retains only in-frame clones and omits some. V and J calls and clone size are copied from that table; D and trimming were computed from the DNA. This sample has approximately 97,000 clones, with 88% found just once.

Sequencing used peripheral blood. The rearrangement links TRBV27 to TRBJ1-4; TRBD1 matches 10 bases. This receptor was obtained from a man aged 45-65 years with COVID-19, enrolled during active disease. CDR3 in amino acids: CASRPGQGVNEKLFF. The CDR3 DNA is TGTGCCAGCAGGCCAGGACAGGGGGTTAATGAAAAACTGTTTTTT.